A single sample is the source of the 5 T cell receptor beta chains below, sequenced in a study of blood T cell repertoires in COVID-19. Measured with immunoSEQ multiplex PCR; TCRdb has only the in-frame clones, and not every one. Found here are over 350,000 clones, 80% to 90% of them singletons; the top ten hold roughly 4%. Material for sequencing was peripheral blood. The receptors derive from a woman younger than 45 with acute or convalescent COVID-19.

The J gene is TRBJ1-4, the V gene TRBV2; 8 nucleotides match TRBD1. CDR1 is SNHLY and CDR2 is FYNNEI in the germline V gene. CDR3 size: 15 residues. Unmatched junction bases numbered 3, after V lost 4 bases and J lost 2 bases. CDR3 residues: CASSARGRTNEKLFF. The CDR3 coding sequence is TGTGCCAGCAGTGCCAGGGGGCGGACTAATGAAAAACTGTTTTTT.

Written as DNA, the CDR3 is TGTGCCAGCAGCTTCGGACAGGGCCCTTCTATTAGGGCTGAAGCTTTCTTT. It translates to CASSFGQGPSIRAEAFF. The V and J genes are TRBV13 and TRBJ1-1; 8 nucleotides line up with TRBD1. Germline V lookup: CDR1 PRHDT, CDR2 FYEKMQ (reference sequence). The CDR3 extends over 17 amino acids. J lost 6 bases, V lost 3 bases, and 15 bases had no gene match.

CDR3 bases: TGTGCCAGCAGAGGGGGCCCGAAGGCCATTCAGTACTTC. Its protein is CASRGGPKAIQYF. This chain uses TRBV2 with TRBJ2-4, with TRBD1 matching over 7 bases. The length of the CDR3 is 13 residues. Trimming cost V 6 bases and J 9 bases; bases outside gene matches: 8. In germline, CDR1 is SNHLY, CDR2 FYNNEI.

The chain uses TRBV15 and TRBJ2-3; 14 nucleotides line up with TRBD2. This CDR3 has 16 residues. CDR1 and CDR2 (germline): LNHNV, YYDKDF (reference sequence). J was trimmed by 5 bases and V by 5 bases; bases with no gene match: 6. The CDR3 reads CATSGGLAGVGDTQYF. For the CDR3, the DNA is TGTGCCACCAGCGGGGGACTAGCGGGGGTGGGAGATACGCAGTATTTT.

The CDR3 region has the DNA TGTGCCAGCAGCCACCCCCTAGCGGGAGGGTACGATACGCAGTATTTT. It codes for CASSHPLAGGYDTQYF. The gene calls are TRBV9 and TRBJ2-3; TRBD2 matches at 12 bases. Germline-derived CDR1 and CDR2 are SGDLS and YYNGEE. Germline trimming cut 4 bases from V and 6 bases from J; bases unmatched to any gene: 9. The CDR3 extends over 16 amino acids. The full variable domain, rest sourced from reference TRBV9 and TRBJ2-3, is DSGVTQTPKHLITATGQRVTLRCSPRSGDLSVYWYQQSLDQGLQFLIQYYNGEERAKGNILERFSAQQFPDLHSELNLSSLELGDSALYFCASSHPLAGGYDTQYFGPGTRLTVL.